This T cell receptor beta chain was documented in a study of blood T cells in healthy people across ages. Notes on the study in general: More naive CD4+ cells and higher diversity were found in long-lived than in aged donors.

This clonotype has only a few counts. The target antigen is unknown. A second PCR of about 7 to 12 cycles used a sample-barcoded 5' primer and a J-beta primer mix. TCRdb ran MiXCR on the 5' RACE reads and lists one entry per CDR3 protein. This sample yields about 1,000,000 distinct CDR3 sequences, of which more than 35% are seen a single time; approximately 17% belongs to the top ten. The receptor was isolated from an older woman in good health. The sequenced sample consisted of blood.

CDR3 in DNA: TGTGCCAGCAGCGTAGGGGGACTAGTAAGTGAGCAGTTCTTC. The encoded protein is CASSVGGLVSEQFF. The rearrangement links TRBV9 to TRBJ2-1, with TRBD2 identical over 8 bases. V shed 0 bases, J shed 9 bases, and the junction held 5 bases outside the gene matches. This CDR3 comprises 14 residues. CDR1 is SGDLS, CDR2 YYNGEE, per germline.